This T cell receptor (beta chain) originates from a study of cytomegalovirus exposure and HLA in healthy donors. Study overall: Earlier, 95 million to 140 million unique TCR beta sequences were recovered from around 200 million T cells by an analysis. Around 80 million unique TCRs from HLA-typed donors were held in an early data release.

PCR involved 60 Vbeta and 13 Jbeta primers. Some clones are missing from TCRdb's copy, which holds only in-frame ones; the method was immunoSEQ multiplex PCR. This sample has 150,000 to 200,000 clones; about three quarters occur once, and the top ten carry just over 3%. Germline values: CDR1 SEHNR, CDR2 FQNEAQ (reference sequence). The CDR3 sequence is 17 residues long. General study results and limits: Cytomegalovirus association was listed for 164 TCR beta chains. Later analysis identified a missense DCLRE1C variant that was linked to TCR beta V- and J-gene trimming.

A note on this clone: Its antigen remains unidentified. Its ends do not fully match the called genes, so a read error is possible.

The sequenced sample consisted of PBMCs. The receptor was isolated from a woman in her 40s in good health and CMV-seronegative. This chain connects TRBV7-9 to TRBJ1-3; TRBD1 agrees at 8 bases. Here the CDR3 DNA reads TGTTCCAGCACCGGGACAGGCTCGATCCACTCTGGAAACACCATATATTTT. It translates to CSSTGTGSIHSGNTIYF.